This is a list of T cell receptor beta chains from one sample in a study of T cell changes during pregnancy in multiple sclerosis. TCRdb's copy holds only in-frame clones and misses some; the assay was immunoSEQ multiplex PCR. Of more than 65,000 clones detected, more than 85% appear once; the ten largest clones hold 2.5%. The sequenced sample was peripheral blood, obtained in the first trimester of pregnancy. The receptors were sampled from a female donor with multiple sclerosis, enrolled in a pregnancy study. The CDR3 runs from the conserved cysteine through the conserved F or W. D genes are given only for firm matches. Some rows have no size entry. The others give once, few or many, or a class for an expanded clone.

.	TRBV5-1	TRBJ1-4	.	CASSLEWLNEKLFF	TGCGCCAGCAGCTTGGAATGGCTTAATGAAAAACTGTTTTTT
TRBD2	TRBV9	TRBJ2-7	.	CASSVAAGPYEQYF	TGTGCCAGCAGCGTAGCAGCGGGACCCTACGAGCAGTACTTC
.	TRBV6-6	TRBJ1-1	.	CASTAGGTEAFF	TGTGCCAGCACGGCGGGGGGCACTGAAGCTTTCTTT
TRBD1	TRBV9	TRBJ1-5	.	CASSEGQENSNQPQHF	TGTGCCAGCAGCGAGGGACAGGAAAATAGCAATCAGCCCCAGCATTTT
TRBD1	TRBV2	TRBJ1-1	once	CASSRDSPEAFF	TGTGCCAGCAGTCGGGACAGCCCTGAAGCTTTCTTT
.	TRBV7-2	TRBJ2-7	.	CASSLGGLGYEQYF	TGTGCCAGCAGCTTAGGGGGACTTGGATACGAGCAGTACTTC
.	TRBV6-1	TRBJ1-5	.	CASKETRSDQPQHF	TGTGCCAGCAAAGAAACCCGGAGCGATCAGCCCCAGCATTTT
TRBD2	TRBV30	TRBJ2-1	.	CAWSPGLAGGNSEQFF	TGTGCCTGGAGCCCGGGACTAGCGGGAGGGAATAGTGAGCAGTTCTTC
.	TRBV6-5	TRBJ1-4	once	CASSYSQQGGEKLFF	TGTGCCAGCAGTTACTCGCAACAGGGTGGTGAAAAACTGTTTTTT
TRBD2	TRBV14	TRBJ2-1	.	CASSQGLHGRYPDNEQFF	TGTGCCAGCAGCCAAGGCCTGCACGGGAGGTATCCAGACAATGAGCAGTTCTTC
.	TRBV11-2	TRBJ1-4	.	CASSLGGTNEKLFF	TGTGCCAGCAGCTTGGGGGGGACTAATGAAAAACTGTTTTTT
TRBD1	TRBV18	TRBJ2-1	.	CASSPGLTGEQFF	TGTGCCAGCTCACCTGGACTGACAGGGGAGCAGTTCTTC
TRBD2	TRBV27	TRBJ2-3	once	CASSRSRAGEDTQYF	TGTGCCAGCTCACGGAGCAGAGCGGGGGAAGATACGCAGTATTTT
.	TRBV28	TRBJ1-2	.	CASSPTGGNYGYTF	TGTGCCAGCAGCCCAACGGGGGGTAACTATGGCTACACCTTC